This T cell receptor (beta chain) was recorded in a study of OX40 agonist ivuxolimab in advanced cancers. Overall study context: Administration of intravenous ivuxolimab to patients occurred every 2 weeks at 0.01 to 10 mg/kg. Findings of the study overall: It was not determined which antigens were specifically recognized by the peripheral T cells that had undergone clonal expansion.

TCRdb keeps only in-frame clones here, not all; method: immunoSEQ multiplex PCR. The sample has 55,000 to 65,000 clones; about 90% are singletons. The cohort excluded patients with autoimmune disease history or systemic immunosuppression. Collection of blood occurred at baseline, at cycle 4 day 1, and at cycle 7 day 1. The CDR3 is 16 amino acids. Trimming took 4 bases from V and 6 from J, leaving 23 bases between them. Germline V gene lookup returns CDR1 SGHRS and CDR2 YFSETQ. On this clone: Its target is not known.

The TCR was taken from an adult with an advanced solid tumor such as melanoma, head and neck, liver or kidney cancer. The rearrangement links TRBV5-1 to TRBJ2-7; D may be TRBD2 (5 bases). Here the sequenced sample was CD4+ or CD8+ T cells sorted from blood, taken in a trial of the OX40 agonist ivuxolimab. The CDR3 region is CASSGGIISGGGEQYF. The CDR3 bases are TGCGCCAGCAGCGGAGGAATTATCAGCGGCGGCGGCGAGCAGTACTTC.